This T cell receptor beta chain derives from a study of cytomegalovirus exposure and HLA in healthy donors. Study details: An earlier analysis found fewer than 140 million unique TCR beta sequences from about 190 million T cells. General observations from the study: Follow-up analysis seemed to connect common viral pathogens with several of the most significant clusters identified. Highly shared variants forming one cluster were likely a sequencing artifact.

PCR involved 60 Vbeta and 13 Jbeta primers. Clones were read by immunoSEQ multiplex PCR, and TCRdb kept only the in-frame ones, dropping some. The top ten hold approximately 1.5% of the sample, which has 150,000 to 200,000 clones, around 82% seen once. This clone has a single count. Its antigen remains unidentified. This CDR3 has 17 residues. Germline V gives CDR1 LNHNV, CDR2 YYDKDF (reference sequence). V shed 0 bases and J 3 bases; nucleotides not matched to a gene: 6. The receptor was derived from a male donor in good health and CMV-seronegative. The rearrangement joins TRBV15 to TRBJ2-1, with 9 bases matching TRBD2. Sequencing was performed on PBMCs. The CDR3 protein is CATSRDLGAGGYNEQFF. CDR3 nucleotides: TGTGCCACCAGCAGAGATTTGGGAGCGGGAGGCTACAATGAGCAGTTCTTC.